This record covers a single T cell receptor beta chain. Its antigen is not identified. A much larger clone differs by one base, so this may be a read error. The data were taken from a study of early T cells in non-severe SARS-CoV-2 infection. The overall study: Whole-blood bulk RNA, unsorted, was sequenced, and chains were unpaired.

Study findings and constraints: The matching step, a VDJdb search, favored anti-spike CD8 responses and missed private and CD4 specificities.

Unique molecular identifiers (one per individual cDNA molecule) were attached. MiXCR, applied by TCRdb to the 5' RACE reads, yields one record per CDR3 protein. The sample contains 90,000 to 120,000 distinct CDR3 sequences, 9% to 14% of which appear only once. This CDR3 is 13 amino acids long. Germline V gene sequence: CDR1 SQVTM, CDR2 ANQGSEA. V was pared by 4 bases and J by 5 bases, with 2 bases of the junction left unmatched. This receptor was obtained from an adult who was a healthcare worker with PCR-confirmed SARS-CoV-2 infection or an uninfected control (not recorded which). J is TRBJ2-5 and V is TRBV29-1; 12 bases map to TRBD2. The sequenced sample consisted of whole blood. CDR3 protein: CSVGLAGDETQYF. Written as DNA, the CDR3 is TGCAGCGTTGGACTAGCGGGAGATGAGACCCAGTACTTC.